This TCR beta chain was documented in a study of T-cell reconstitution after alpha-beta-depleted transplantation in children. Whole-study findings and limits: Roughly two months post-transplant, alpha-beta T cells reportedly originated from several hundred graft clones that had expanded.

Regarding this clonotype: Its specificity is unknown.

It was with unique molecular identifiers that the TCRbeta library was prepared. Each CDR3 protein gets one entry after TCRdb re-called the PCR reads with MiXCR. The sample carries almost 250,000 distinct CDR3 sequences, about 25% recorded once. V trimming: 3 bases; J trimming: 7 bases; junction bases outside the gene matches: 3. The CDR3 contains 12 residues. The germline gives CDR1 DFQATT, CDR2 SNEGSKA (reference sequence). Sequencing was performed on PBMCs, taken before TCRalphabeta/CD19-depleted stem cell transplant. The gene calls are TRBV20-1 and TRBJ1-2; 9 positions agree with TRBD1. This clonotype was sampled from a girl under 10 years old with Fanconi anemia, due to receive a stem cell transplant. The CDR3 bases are TGCAGTGCTAGTGGGACAGGGAGTGGCTACACCTTC. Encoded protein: CSASGTGSGYTF.